The 25 T cell receptor beta chains in this list originate from one sample, sequenced in a study of regulatory T cells in long-lasting Graves disease. Regarding time point: newly diagnosed GD, antithyroid drugs for less than 3 months. RNA extracted from PBMCs served as the sequencing template. HTBI primers from iRepertoire and Arm-PCR of CDR3 regions yielded the TCR beta libraries. TCRdb recomputed calls from the multiplex PCR reads with MiXCR, one row per CDR3 protein. The sample contains 350,000 to 450,000 distinct CDR3 sequences, 15% of which appear only once. Another study also made use of these data, one on T cells in Graves' hyperthyroidism and ophthalmopathy.

The sequences come from peripheral blood mononuclear cells (PBMCs), collected at new diagnosis, from a patient treated with antithyroid drugs. Receptor source: a woman aged 35 to 49 with Graves disease.

This sequence joins TRBV5-6 and TRBJ2-7, with TRBD1 matching 7 bases. Trimming removed 3 bases from V and 4 bases from J; junction bases left unmatched: 13. This CDR3 comprises 16 residues. Germline-derived CDR1 and CDR2 are SGHDT and YYEEEE. CDR3 bases: TGTGCCAGCAGCTACAATCTCGGGACAGCAAAGTACGAGCAGTACTTC. Its protein product is CASSYNLGTAKYEQYF.

The chain uses TRBV30 and TRBJ1-1, with 10 nucleotides matching TRBD1. In germline, CDR1 is GTSNPN, CDR2 SVGIG (reference sequence). This CDR3 is built from 15 residues. The trim removed 2 bases at V and 6 bases at J, leaving 9 bases unmatched. The CDR3 is CAWSSWGTGDAEAFF. The DNA for the CDR3 is TGTGCCTGGAGTAGCTGGGGGACAGGGGACGCTGAAGCTTTCTTT.

The chain links TRBV7-8 to TRBJ2-1; TRBD1 agrees at 7 bases. The CDR3 sequence is 15 residues long. Trimming at V came to 3 bases and at J to 8 bases, leaving 10 bases not matched to a gene. Germline lookup yields CDR1 SGHVS and CDR2 FQNEAQ. CDR3 sequence reads: CASSLTGPGGYEQFF. As DNA, the CDR3 is TGTGCCAGCAGCTTGACAGGACCAGGGGGATATGAGCAGTTCTTC.

This clonotype was detected many times. The J gene is TRBJ2-7, the V gene TRBV20-1, with 7 bases aligning to TRBD1. The CDR3 is made up of 14 amino acids. After removal of 1 base from V and 2 bases from J, the junction contained 5 bases not matched to a gene. Germline values: CDR1 DFQATT, CDR2 SNEGSKA (reference sequence). Here the CDR3 DNA reads TGCAGTGCTAGAGTCCGAGGACAGGCCTACGAGCAGTACTTC. Encoded protein: CSARVRGQAYEQYF.

There are a few counts of this clonotype. V usage is TRBV4-2 and J usage is TRBJ2-5; 9 bases align to TRBD2. Germline V lookup: CDR1 LGHNA, CDR2 YNFKEQ. The V gene end was trimmed by 4 bases and the J gene end by 7 bases; junction bases not matched to a gene: 7. CDR3 length: 14 amino acids. CDR3 DNA sequence: TGTGCCAGCAGCCCCGGGGGGCGGGAGGGGACCCAGTACTTC. As protein: CASSPGGREGTQYF.

The chain carries TRBV19 and TRBJ1-1, with TRBD1 as a possible D gene (5 bases). Germline CDR1 and CDR2: LNHDA and SQIVND (reference sequence). Between the trimmed V and J ends, which lost 6 bases and 0 bases, there was a span of 11 bases. This CDR3 region has 14 residues. The CDR3 DNA reads TGTGCCAGTAGCCCACGGGGGGTGAACACTGAAGCTTTCTTT. Encoded protein: CASSPRGVNTEAFF.

This clonotype was seen a few times. The chain joins TRBV5-1 to TRBJ2-7; 11 bases map to TRBD1. The CDR3 consists of 16 residues. The germline CDR1 and CDR2 sequences are SGHRS and YFSETQ. V was pared by 4 bases and J by 3 bases, with 9 bases of the junction left unmatched. CDR3 in amino acids: CASSKNGQGAFYEQYF. The CDR3 DNA follows: TGCGCCAGCAGCAAAAACGGACAGGGGGCTTTCTACGAGCAGTACTTC.

The V and J genes are TRBV7-9 and TRBJ2-5; D call uncertain. Germline CDR1 is SEHNR and CDR2 is FQNEAQ (reference sequence). The length of the CDR3 is 13 residues. With 1 base removed from V and 12 bases from J, the gap between germline ends came to 15 bases. The CDR3 here is CASSLVGWSNKYF. The CDR3, as DNA: TGTGCCAGCAGCTTAGTGGGATGGTCAAATAAGTACTTC.

This clonotype appeared many times. This chain uses TRBV28 with TRBJ2-2, with D unclear. From germline, CDR1 is MDHEN and CDR2 SYDVKM. The length of the CDR3 is 17 residues. V was shortened by 3 bases and J by 5 bases, with 19 bases between the two germline ends. The CDR3 DNA sequence: TGTGCCAGCAGTTTCTCGGCAGCTGCCCCTGCTACCGGGGAGCTGTTTTTT. It specifies CASSFSAAAPATGELFF.

The rearrangement uses TRBV7-8 and TRBJ1-5; D is perhaps TRBD1 (5 bases). V was cut by 1 base and J by 7 bases, with 11 bases left in between. The CDR3 extends over 14 amino acids. Germline V gives CDR1 SGHVS, CDR2 FQNEAQ. CDR3 sequence: CASSLVAGSQPQHF. DNA for the CDR3: TGTGCCAGCAGCTTAGTGGCAGGGAGCCAGCCCCAGCATTTT.

This clonotype was counted at least ten times. CDR3: CASSLEHRALAGVAGELFF. The CDR3 region has the DNA TGTGCCAGCAGCTTAGAACACAGGGCTCTAGCGGGAGTCGCCGGGGAGCTGTTTTTT. V usage is TRBV7-2 and J usage is TRBJ2-2; the match to TRBD2 covers 10 bases. This CDR3 region has 19 residues. The trim removed 1 base at V and 6 bases at J, leaving 14 bases unmatched. Per the germline V gene, CDR1 is SGHTA and CDR2 is FQGNSA.

This clonotype was detected ten times or more. This sequence joins TRBV6-5 and TRBJ2-3; D might be TRBD1 (6 bases). V lost 4 bases and J 4 bases, leaving 9 bases between the germline ends. CDR3 length equals 13 residues. Germline V gene data show CDR1 as MNHEY and CDR2 as SVGAGI. The CDR3 bases are TGTGCCAGCAGTTCGGGACAAGCAGATACGCAGTATTTT. It translates to CASSSGQADTQYF.

The table lists this clonotype with many counts. The chain couples TRBV11-2 to TRBJ1-4, with D maybe TRBD1 (6 bases). The V end was cut by 8 bases, the J end by 4 bases, with 17 bases between. The CDR3 consists of 15 residues. CDR1 SGHAT and CDR2 FQNNGV come from the germline V gene. The CDR3 loop is CASRGGGYRNEKLFF. The DNA for the CDR3 is TGTGCCAGCCGGGGGGGCGGATACCGTAATGAAAAACTGTTTTTT.

V is TRBV5-4 and J is TRBJ2-5, with D tentatively TRBD1 or TRBD2 (5 bases each). The V gene lost 3 bases and the J gene lost 5 bases, with 26 bases spanning the gap. This CDR3 comprises 18 residues. Per the germline V gene, CDR1 is SGHNT and CDR2 is YYREEE (reference sequence). CDR3 in DNA: TGTGCCAGCAGCTCTGGGGGACCCTACACCTTAGCGTCTGAGACCCAGTACTTC. This gives the protein CASSSGGPYTLASETQYF.

This clonotype has a count of ten or more. The chain links TRBV12-3 or TRBV12-4 to TRBJ1-1, with D hard to call. With 6 bases removed from V and 1 base from J, the gap between germline ends came to 12 bases. This CDR3 has 14 residues. CDR3 sequence (DNA): TGTGCCAGCAGCCTTGACGAGGGGAACACTGAAGCTTTCTTT. Translating gives CASSLDEGNTEAFF.

This clonotype has at least ten counts. V usage is TRBV19 and J usage is TRBJ1-2; no reliable D call. Trimming pared 3 bases from V and 3 bases from J, leaving 8 bases between. The length of the CDR3 is 13 residues. The germline gives CDR1 LNHDA, CDR2 SQIVND (reference sequence). The CDR3 DNA is TGTGCCAGTAGTATGATGAGCTACTATGGCTACACCTTC. It codes for CASSMMSYYGYTF.

The CDR3, as DNA: TGTGCCAGCAGCTTTGACAGGAGGTCCTATAATTCACCCCTCCACTTT. This sequence encodes CASSFDRRSYNSPLHF. The chain joins TRBV7-9 to TRBJ1-6, with a weak D call TRBD1 (6 bases). The germline CDR1 and CDR2 sequences are SEHNR and FQNEAQ (reference sequence). Trimming pared 3 bases from V and 1 base from J, leaving 10 bases between. This CDR3 is 16 amino acids long.

Ten or more counts support this clonotype. This chain uses TRBV5-6 with TRBJ2-1; D might be TRBD2 (6 bases). CDR1 and CDR2 from the germline V gene are SGHDT and YYEEEE. The CDR3 covers 13 residues. With 4 bases removed from V and 10 bases from J, the gap between germline ends came to 15 bases. The chain's CDR3 is CASSPAGGVEQFF. DNA of the CDR3: TGTGCCAGCAGCCCAGCGGGCGGGGTCGAGCAGTTCTTC.

The V and J genes are TRBV10-3 and TRBJ1-5; TRBD1 might be the D (6 bases). The V end was cut by 2 bases, the J end by 4 bases, with 9 bases between. CDR3 length: 14 amino acids. Germline V gene data show CDR1 as ENHRY and CDR2 as SYGVKD. The CDR3 loop is CAISERGDNQPQHF. CDR3 coding DNA: TGTGCCATCAGTGAGAGGGGGGATAATCAGCCCCAGCATTTT.

This clonotype has only a few counts. The V and J genes are TRBV10-3 and TRBJ2-3, with 8 bases fitting TRBD2. The CDR3 is 18 residues long. The V gene's germline CDR1 is ENHRY and CDR2 SYGVKD. V shed 6 bases, J shed 1 base, and the junction held 15 bases outside the gene matches. The CDR3 nucleotides are TGTGCCATCAGGGACGGTGTGGCGGGAGGCGATGGCACAGATACGCAGTATTTT. It is translated as CAIRDGVAGGDGTDTQYF.

The chain combines TRBV19 with TRBJ2-3; D gene ambiguous. Germline V gives CDR1 LNHDA, CDR2 SQIVND (reference sequence). V dropped 6 bases and J dropped 0 bases, with 7 bases sitting between them. The CDR3 is 13 residues long. The CDR3 coding sequence is TGTGCCAGTAGAATGGCCAGCACAGATACGCAGTATTTT. Translating it yields CASRMASTDTQYF.

V and J are TRBV5-1 and TRBJ1-5; D remains unclear. Germline CDR1 and CDR2: SGHRS and YFSETQ. This CDR3 spans 14 amino acids. Trimming left V 0 bases short and J 0 bases short, with 4 bases between. The CDR3 region has the DNA TGCGCCAGCAGCTTGGAGTCTAGCAATCAGCCCCAGCATTTT. Its protein is CASSLESSNQPQHF.

This chain links TRBV3-1 with TRBJ2-3, with 12 bases matching TRBD2. Trimming cost V 1 base and J 1 base; bases outside gene matches: 9. CDR1 and CDR2 from the germline V gene are LGHDT and YNNKEL (reference sequence). This CDR3 is 19 amino acids long. CDR3 nucleotide sequence: TGTGCCAGCAGCCAAGTCGGAAGGTCTAGCGGGAGGGGCACAGATACGCAGTATTTT. It translates to CASSQVGRSSGRGTDTQYF.

This clonotype showed up just a few times. The CDR3 is CASSFADNEQFF. In DNA form, the CDR3 reads TGTGCCAGCAGTTTTGCCGACAATGAGCAGTTCTTC. The V and J genes are TRBV28 and TRBJ2-1; D is unresolved. There are 12 residues in the CDR3. Trimming shortened V by 3 bases and J by 5 bases, and 5 bases separated the two germline ends. Germline-derived CDR1 and CDR2 are MDHEN and SYDVKM.

The table lists this clonotype with many counts. This rearrangement joins TRBV28 to TRBJ1-4; the match to TRBD1 covers 7 bases. The CDR3 sequence is 13 residues long. V was pared by 6 bases and J by 5 bases, with 3 bases of the junction left unmatched. In germline, CDR1 is MDHEN, CDR2 SYDVKM. DNA of the CDR3: TGTGCCAGCAGGATGACAGGGAATGAAAAACTGTTTTTT. Protein sequence: CASRMTGNEKLFF.